This T cell receptor (beta chain) was documented in a study of shared clonotypes between healthy human individuals. Study details: Each donor had three CD4 naive, three CD4 memory, two CD8 naive and one CD8 memory plate.

TCRdb's copy holds only in-frame clones and misses some; the assay was immunoSEQ multiplex PCR. The data contain millions of clones, roughly 91% of them singletons. It was CD45RO-negative cells, positively selected for CCR7, that made up naive CD8 cells, with terminally differentiated effector memory CD45RA+ cells excluded. The sample consisted of naive CD8+ T cells from PBMCs. The origin of this receptor is a young man in good health. Some clones in this sample may be carry-over from other donors' samples.

The CDR3 is CASSLDARSAFF. The CDR3 DNA follows: TGTGCCAGCAGCTTGGACGCACGGTCAGCTTTCTTT. The chain employs TRBV5-4 and TRBJ1-1; D ambiguous. V shed 0 bases and J shed 10 bases, with 10 bases lying between them. The germline CDR1 and CDR2 sequences are SGHNT and YYREEE (reference sequence). This CDR3 comprises 12 residues. Supplemented by reference TRBV5-4 and TRBJ1-1, the full variable domain reads ETGVTQSPTHLIKTRGQQVTLRCSSQSGHNTVSWYQQALGQGPQFIFQYYREEENGRGNFPPRFSGLQFPNYSSELNVNALELDDSALYLCASSLDARSAFFGQGTRLTVV.